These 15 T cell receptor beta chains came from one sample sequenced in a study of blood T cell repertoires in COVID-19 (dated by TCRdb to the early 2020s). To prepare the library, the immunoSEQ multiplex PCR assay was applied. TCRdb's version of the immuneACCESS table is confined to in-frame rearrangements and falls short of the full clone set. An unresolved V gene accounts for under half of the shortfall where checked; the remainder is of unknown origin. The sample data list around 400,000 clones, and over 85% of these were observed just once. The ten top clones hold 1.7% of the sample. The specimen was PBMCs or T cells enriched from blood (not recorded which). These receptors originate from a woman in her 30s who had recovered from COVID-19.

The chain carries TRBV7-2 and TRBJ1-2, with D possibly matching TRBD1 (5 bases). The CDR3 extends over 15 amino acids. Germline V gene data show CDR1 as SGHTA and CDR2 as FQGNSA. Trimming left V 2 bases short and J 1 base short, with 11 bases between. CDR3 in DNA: TGTGCCAGCAGCTTATATCTGGGGGGTAACTATGGCTACACCTTC. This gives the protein CASSLYLGGNYGYTF.

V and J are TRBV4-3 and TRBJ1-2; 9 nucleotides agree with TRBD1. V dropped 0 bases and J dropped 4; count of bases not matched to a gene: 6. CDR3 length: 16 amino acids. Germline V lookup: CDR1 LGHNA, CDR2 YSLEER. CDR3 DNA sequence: TGCGCCAGCAGCCAAGAACCCGGGACAGGGACCTATGGCTACACCTTC. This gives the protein CASSQEPGTGTYGYTF.

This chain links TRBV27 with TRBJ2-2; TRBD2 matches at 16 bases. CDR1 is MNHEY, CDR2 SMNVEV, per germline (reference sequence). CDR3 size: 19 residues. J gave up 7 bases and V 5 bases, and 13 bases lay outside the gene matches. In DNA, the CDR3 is TGTGCCAGCAGTCCAAGTCCCGGGACTAGCGGGAGGGTCGACGGGGAGCTGTTTTTT. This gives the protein CASSPSPGTSGRVDGELFF.

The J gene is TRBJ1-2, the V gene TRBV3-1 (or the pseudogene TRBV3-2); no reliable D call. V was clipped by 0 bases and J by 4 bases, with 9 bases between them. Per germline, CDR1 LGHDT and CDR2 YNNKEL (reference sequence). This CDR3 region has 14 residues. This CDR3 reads CASSQDTQSYGYTF. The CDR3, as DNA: TGTGCCAGCAGCCAAGATACCCAGTCCTATGGCTACACCTTC.

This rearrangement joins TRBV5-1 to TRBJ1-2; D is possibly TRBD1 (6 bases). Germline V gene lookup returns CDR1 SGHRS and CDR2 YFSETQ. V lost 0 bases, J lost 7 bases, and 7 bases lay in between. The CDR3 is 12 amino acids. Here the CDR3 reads CASSLDRVGYTF. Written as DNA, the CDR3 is TGCGCCAGCAGCTTGGACAGGGTTGGCTACACCTTC.

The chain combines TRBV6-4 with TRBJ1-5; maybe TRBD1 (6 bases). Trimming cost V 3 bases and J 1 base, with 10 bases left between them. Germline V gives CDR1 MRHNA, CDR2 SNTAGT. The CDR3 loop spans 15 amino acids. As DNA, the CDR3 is TGTGCCAGCAGTGAACAGGGTGGGAGCAATCAGCCCCAGCATTTT. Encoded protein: CASSEQGGSNQPQHF.

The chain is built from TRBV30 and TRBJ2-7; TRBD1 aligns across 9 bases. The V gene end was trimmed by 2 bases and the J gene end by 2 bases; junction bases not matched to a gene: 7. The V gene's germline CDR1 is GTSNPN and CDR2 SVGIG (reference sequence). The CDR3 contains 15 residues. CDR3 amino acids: CAWSPGDRVTYEQYF. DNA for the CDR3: TGTGCCTGGAGTCCTGGGGACAGGGTAACCTACGAGCAGTACTTC.

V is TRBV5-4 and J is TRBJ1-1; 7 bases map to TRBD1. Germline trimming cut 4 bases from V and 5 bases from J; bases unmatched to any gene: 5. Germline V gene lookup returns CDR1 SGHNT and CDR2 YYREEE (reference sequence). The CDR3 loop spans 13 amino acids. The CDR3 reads CASSPTGVTEAFF. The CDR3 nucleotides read TGTGCCAGCAGCCCCACAGGGGTTACTGAAGCTTTCTTT.

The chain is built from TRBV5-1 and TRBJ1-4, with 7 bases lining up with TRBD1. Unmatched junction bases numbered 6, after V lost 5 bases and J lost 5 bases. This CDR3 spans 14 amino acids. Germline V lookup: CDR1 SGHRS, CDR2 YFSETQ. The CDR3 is CASRRGQQNEKLFF. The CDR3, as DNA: TGCGCCAGCAGAAGGGGGCAACAGAATGAAAAACTGTTTTTT.

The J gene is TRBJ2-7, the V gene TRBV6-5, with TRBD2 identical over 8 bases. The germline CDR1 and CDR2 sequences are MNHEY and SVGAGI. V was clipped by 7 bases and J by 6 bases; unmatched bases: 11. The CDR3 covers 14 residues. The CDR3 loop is CASTNGGAFSEQYF. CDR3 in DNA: TGTGCCAGCACCAACGGGGGGGCCTTTTCCGAGCAGTACTTC.

The CDR3 region is CASLYNYGYTF. The CDR3 coding sequence is TGTGCCAGCTTGTATAACTATGGCTACACCTTC. The gene calls are TRBV6-5 and TRBJ1-2; D gene ambiguous. The CDR3 is 11 residues long. The V end was cut by 8 bases, the J end by 1 base, with 5 bases between. Germline CDR1 and CDR2: MNHEY and SVGAGI.

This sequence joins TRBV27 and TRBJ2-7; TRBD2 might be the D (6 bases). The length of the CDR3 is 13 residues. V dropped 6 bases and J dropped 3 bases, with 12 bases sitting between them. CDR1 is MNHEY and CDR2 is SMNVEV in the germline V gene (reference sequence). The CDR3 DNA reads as TGTGCCAGCAGCAGGGAGGCTTACTACGAGCAGTACTTC. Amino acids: CASSREAYYEQYF.

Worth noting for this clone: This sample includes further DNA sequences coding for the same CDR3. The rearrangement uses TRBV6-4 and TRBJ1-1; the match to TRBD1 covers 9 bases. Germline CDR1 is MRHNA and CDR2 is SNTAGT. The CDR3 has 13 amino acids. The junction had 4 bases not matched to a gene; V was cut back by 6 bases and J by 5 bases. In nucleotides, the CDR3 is TGTGCCAGCAGCGTCGACAGGGGGACTGAAGCTTTCTTT. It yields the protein CASSVDRGTEAFF.

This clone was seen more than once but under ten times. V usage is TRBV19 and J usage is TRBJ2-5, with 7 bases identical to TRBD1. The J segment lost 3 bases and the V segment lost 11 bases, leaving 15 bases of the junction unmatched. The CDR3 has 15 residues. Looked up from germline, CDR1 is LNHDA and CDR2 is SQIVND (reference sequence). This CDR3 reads CAGDSLGQGKETQYF. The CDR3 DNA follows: TGTGCCGGGGACAGTCTTGGGCAGGGAAAAGAGACCCAGTACTTC. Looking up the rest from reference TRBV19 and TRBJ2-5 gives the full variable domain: DGGITQSPKYLFRKEGQNVTLSCEQNLNHDAMYWYRQDPGQGLRLIYYSQIVNDFQKGDIAEGYSVSREKKESFPLTVTSAQKNPTAFYLCAGDSLGQGKETQYFGPGTRLLVL.

The CDR3 here is CSVGEAARAFF. Here the CDR3 DNA reads TGCAGCGTTGGGGAGGCAGCTAGGGCTTTCTTT. This rearrangement joins TRBV29-1 to TRBJ1-1; D is undetermined. Trimming pared 4 bases from V and 11 bases from J, leaving 14 bases between. The V gene's germline CDR1 is SQVTM and CDR2 ANQGSEA. CDR3 length: 11 residues.